Following are 8 T cell receptor beta chains from one sample sequenced in a study of blood T cell repertoires in COVID-19. Clones were sequenced by immunoSEQ multiplex PCR, and TCRdb holds only the in-frame ones, with some missing. The repertoire consists of a few hundred thousand clones, with about 88% occurring once and the leading ten covering about 0.93%. Input material: peripheral blood. These receptors were obtained from a man between 40 and 49 years old with acute or convalescent COVID-19.

The chain combines TRBV29-1 with TRBJ1-1; D is unclear. Germline lookup yields CDR1 SQVTM and CDR2 ANQGSEA. The CDR3 covers 13 residues. V was trimmed by 6 bases and J by 5 bases, leaving 16 bases between them. The CDR3 here is CSVLVVGLTEAFF. CDR3 in DNA: TGCAGCGTCCTGGTGGTTGGCCTTACTGAAGCTTTCTTT.

CDR3 bases: TGCGCCAGCAGCTTGTTAACGGGACAGAATAAACAGTACGAGCAGTACTTC. It encodes CASSLLTGQNKQYEQYF. The chain uses TRBV5-1 and TRBJ2-7; 7 nucleotides match TRBD1. The CDR3 is made up of 17 amino acids. V was pared by 1 base and J by 4 bases, with 14 bases of the junction left unmatched. CDR1 and CDR2 (germline): SGHRS, YFSETQ.

The J gene is TRBJ1-4, the V gene TRBV7-9; D perhaps matches TRBD1 (5 bases). This CDR3 is 15 amino acids long. The ends were cut back, 5 bases at V and 3 bases at J, with 13 bases in the middle. Germline V gene lookup returns CDR1 SEHNR and CDR2 FQNEAQ (reference sequence). This CDR3 is CASSGTGYSNEKLFF. The CDR3 nucleotides read TGTGCCAGCAGCGGAACAGGTTATTCTAATGAAAAACTGTTTTTT.

This clone occurred once. V gene TRBV27 combines with J gene TRBJ1-6; D is undetermined. Germline V gene data show CDR1 as MNHEY and CDR2 as SMNVEV (reference sequence). The V and J ends lost 8 bases and 10 bases respectively, with 21 bases between them. The CDR3 loop spans 15 amino acids. The CDR3 region is CASPGGLEQRSPLHF. The CDR3 DNA reads TGTGCCAGCCCCGGTGGGCTGGAGCAGCGGTCACCCCTCCACTTT.

The chain uses TRBV9 and TRBJ1-3; TRBD1 is a possible D gene (6 bases). Germline CDR1 reads SGDLS; CDR2 reads YYNGEE. The CDR3 consists of 15 residues. V lost 3 bases and J 4 bases, leaving 14 bases between the germline ends. The CDR3 here is CASSAPRGGGNTIYF. The CDR3 DNA reads as TGTGCCAGCAGCGCCCCCAGGGGTGGCGGAAACACCATATATTTT.

This clone was observed a single time. The V gene is TRBV28, the J gene TRBJ1-6; weak D call: TRBD1 (5 bases). Trimming removed 4 bases at V and 7 bases at J, with 14 bases between. Germline V gives CDR1 MDHEN, CDR2 SYDVKM. CDR3 size: 15 residues. CDR3 coding DNA: TGTGCCAGCAGTTCATCAGGGTCGCGGAATTCACCCCTCCACTTT. Translating it yields CASSSSGSRNSPLHF.

This chain connects TRBV24-1 to TRBJ2-1; tentatively, D is TRBD2 (7 bases). This CDR3 contains 14 residues. Germline CDR1 and CDR2: KGHDR and SFDVKD. Trimming removed 4 bases at V and 10 bases at J, with 16 bases between. CDR3 region: CATSDPGGGQEQFF. CDR3 DNA sequence: TGTGCCACCAGTGACCCGGGGGGAGGACAGGAGCAGTTCTTC.

The genes are TRBV10-3 and TRBJ1-1, with a tentative D call TRBD1 (6 bases). The CDR3 length is 13 residues. In germline, CDR1 is ENHRY, CDR2 SYGVKD. V was shortened by 5 bases and J by 4 bases, with 11 bases between the two germline ends. The CDR3 loop is CAISRQGSTEAFF. CDR3 in DNA: TGTGCCATCAGTCGGCAGGGGAGCACTGAAGCTTTCTTT.